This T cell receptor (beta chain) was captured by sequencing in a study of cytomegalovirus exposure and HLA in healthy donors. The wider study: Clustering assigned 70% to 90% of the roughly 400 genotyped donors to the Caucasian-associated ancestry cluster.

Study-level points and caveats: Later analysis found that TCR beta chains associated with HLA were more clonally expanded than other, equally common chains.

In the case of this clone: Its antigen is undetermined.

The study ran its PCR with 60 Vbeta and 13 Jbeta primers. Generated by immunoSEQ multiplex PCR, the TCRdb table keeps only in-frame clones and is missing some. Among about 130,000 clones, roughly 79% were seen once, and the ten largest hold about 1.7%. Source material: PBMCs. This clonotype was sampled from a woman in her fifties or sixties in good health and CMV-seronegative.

CDR3 DNA sequence: TGTGCCAGCAGTTACCCGGGACTAGCCCCCGGGGAGCTGTTTTTT. This translates into CASSYPGLAPGELFF. The gene calls are TRBV6-5 and TRBJ2-2; TRBD2 agrees at 9 bases. CDR1 MNHEY and CDR2 SVGAGI come from the germline V gene. J lost 6 bases, V lost 2 bases, and 4 bases had no gene match. This CDR3 contains 15 residues.